This T cell receptor beta chain comes out of a study of blood T cell repertoires in COVID-19 (dated by TCRdb to 2020 to 2022). Some background on the complete study: Samples covering the acute and convalescent phases of COVID-19 were provided by collaborators in the United States, Italy and Spain. The sample metadata nearly always contained a de-identified subject ID, COVID-19 status, age in years and sex. HLA class I and class II types, where available, came from metadata supplied by the sample provider rather than from assay-based typing. Deeply sampled blood TCRbeta repertoires from subjects exposed to, actively infected with, or recovered from COVID-19 were included in the dataset. The repertoires were released in a freely available public database intended as a resource for research on the immune response to SARS-CoV-2. The material from the prospective study consisted of cDNA or gDNA derived from T cells, B-cell-depleted T cells, or PBMCs. The samples were drawn from two sources: the first 160 participants of the ongoing ImmuneRACE study, and 1,200 or so subjects contributed by 6 global collaborators. General conclusions and limits of the study: The amount of clinical and demographic metadata varied by source and participant and was provided uncurated.

CDR1 MDHEN and CDR2 SYDVKM were looked up in the germline V gene. V and J lose 5 bases and 0 bases, and a span of 13 bases separates them. The CDR3, from cysteine to phenylalanine, totals 15 residues. Only the CDR3 DNA is retained, 45 bases long and in frame from the first base. TCRbeta CDR3 regions were amplified from genomic DNA by means of the immunoSEQ Assay, a bias-controlled multiplex PCR. The source study handled its data this way. The number of nucleated cells in each sample was estimated by amplification of reference gene primers within the assay. To quantify the absolute abundance of each unique TCRbeta CDR3 rearrangement, sequence reads were collapsed and filtered. For each sample, productive Simpson clonality was calculated by taking the square root of Simpson's diversity index across productive rearrangements. Sourced from immuneACCESS, this table was stored by TCRdb with only in-frame sequences that have V and J called. A share of the clones is absent; for the studies checked, an unresolved V gene accounts for under half, and the remainder has no known explanation. V, J and clone size are taken as reported in that table, and D and trimming were inferred from the DNA itself. The sample table lists about 120,000 clones, over 80% of them with a count of one. The biggest ten clones account for 30% of the sample.

Collaborating institutions collected whole blood in K2EDTA tubes following their own protocols. For TCRbeta analysis, collaborators shipped samples as frozen whole blood, isolated PBMCs, or DNA extracted from either of those sample types. A word on this clone: This receptor's antigen is unknown. Base-call qualities are not available, and no considerably larger clone is one nucleotide away.

The TCR was taken from a woman between 65 and 79 years old with acute or convalescent COVID-19. The V gene is TRBV28 and the J gene is TRBJ1-1; perhaps TRBD1 is the D gene, with 5 bases matching. The sequencing input was peripheral blood. The CDR3 sequence is CASSHLQGLNTEAFF. The nucleotide sequence is given as TGTGCCAGCAGTCATCTTCAGGGCCTGAACACTGAAGCTTTCTTT.